Listed below are T cell receptor beta chains from one sample, sequenced in a study of T-cell memory formation after mild COVID-19. Via MiXCR, TCRdb re-called the 5' RACE reads, giving one row per CDR3 protein. The profile shows 25,000 or so distinct CDR3 sequences, around 6.8% of them singletons. The sample consisted of PBMCs or a T cell subset sorted from them (not recorded which). The receptors were sampled from an adult woman who had mild COVID-19 (a few samples of this study predate the infection). Cell type and time point are not known. Each CDR3 is given with its conserved first and last residue. The D gene is left open where the match is weak. Clone size is given for some rows only: seen once, a few or many times, or a class if the clone is expanded.

j_call: TRBJ2-2; clone_size: many; d_call: -; v_call: TRBV14; cdr3_aa: CASSQEGMTGELFF; cdr3_nt: TGTGCCAGCAGCCAAGAGGGTATGACCGGGGAGCTGTTTTTT
j_call: TRBJ1-1; clone_size: many; d_call: TRBD1; v_call: TRBV5-1; cdr3_aa: CASSSGQGANTEAFF; cdr3_nt: TGCGCCAGCAGCTCAGGACAGGGGGCGAACACTGAAGCTTTCTTT
j_call: TRBJ2-3; clone_size: many; d_call: TRBD2; v_call: TRBV5-6; cdr3_aa: CASSSLGLDDGDTQYF; cdr3_nt: TGTGCCAGCAGCTCCTTGGGACTAGATGATGGGGATACGCAGTATTTT
j_call: TRBJ2-1; clone_size: many; d_call: TRBD2; v_call: TRBV11-3; cdr3_aa: CASSQLASGRDNEQFF; cdr3_nt: TGTGCCAGCAGCCAGCTAGCTAGCGGGAGGGATAATGAGCAGTTCTTC
j_call: TRBJ2-3; clone_size: many; d_call: TRBD2; v_call: TRBV20-1; cdr3_aa: CSAKLAGTAPDTQYF; cdr3_nt: TGCAGTGCAAAGCTAGCGGGGACCGCCCCAGATACGCAGTATTTT
j_call: TRBJ2-1; clone_size: many; d_call: -; v_call: TRBV25-1; cdr3_aa: CASSDPRGEDASANEQFF; cdr3_nt: TGTGCCAGCAGTGATCCCCGCGGTGAGGACGCTAGCGCCAATGAGCAGTTCTTC
j_call: TRBJ2-3; clone_size: many; d_call: TRBD2; v_call: TRBV2; cdr3_aa: CASSDRGGTDTQYF; cdr3_nt: TGTGCCAGCAGCGACCGGGGGGGCACAGATACGCAGTATTTT
j_call: TRBJ2-7; clone_size: many; d_call: -; v_call: TRBV7-9; cdr3_aa: CASSYQGSSYEQYF; cdr3_nt: TGTGCCAGCAGCTATCAGGGGAGCTCCTACGAGCAGTACTTC
j_call: TRBJ2-1; clone_size: many; d_call: TRBD2; v_call: TRBV4-1; cdr3_aa: CASSQALSGSSYNEQFF; cdr3_nt: TGCGCCAGCAGCCAAGCCCTTAGCGGGTCTTCCTACAATGAGCAGTTCTTC
j_call: TRBJ1-1; clone_size: many; d_call: -; v_call: TRBV11-1; cdr3_aa: CASTIGPNTEAFF; cdr3_nt: TGTGCCAGCACCATAGGGCCTAACACTGAAGCTTTCTTT
j_call: TRBJ2-1; clone_size: many; d_call: -; v_call: TRBV12-3/TRBV12-4; cdr3_aa: CASSRGLGNEQFF; cdr3_nt: TGTGCCAGCAGTAGGGGCCTGGGGAATGAGCAGTTCTTC
j_call: TRBJ2-2; clone_size: many; d_call: TRBD2; v_call: TRBV7-7; cdr3_aa: CASRTSGNTGELFF; cdr3_nt: TGTGCTAGCAGGACTAGCGGGAACACCGGGGAGCTGTTTTTT
j_call: TRBJ1-3; clone_size: many; d_call: -; v_call: TRBV5-1; cdr3_aa: CASSLGDPGNTIYF; cdr3_nt: TGCGCCAGCAGCTTGGGAGATCCTGGAAACACCATATATTTT
j_call: TRBJ1-2; clone_size: many; d_call: -; v_call: TRBV12-3/TRBV12-4; cdr3_aa: CASSFITGSLSNYGYTF; cdr3_nt: TGTGCCAGCAGTTTTATCACAGGCTCCCTATCTAACTATGGCTACACCTTC
j_call: TRBJ2-2; clone_size: medium-sized; d_call: -; v_call: TRBV27; cdr3_aa: CASSLANTGELFF; cdr3_nt: TGTGCCAGCAGTTTAGCGAACACCGGGGAGCTGTTTTTT
j_call: TRBJ1-1; clone_size: many; d_call: TRBD1; v_call: TRBV12-5; cdr3_aa: CASGDREDTEAFF; cdr3_nt: TGTGCTAGTGGTGACAGGGAGGACACTGAAGCTTTCTTT
j_call: TRBJ1-2; clone_size: many; d_call: TRBD1; v_call: TRBV20-1; cdr3_aa: CSAGTDYGYTF; cdr3_nt: TGCAGTGCCGGGACAGACTATGGCTACACCTTC
j_call: TRBJ1-1; clone_size: many; d_call: -; v_call: TRBV5-6; cdr3_aa: CASRFGTRGNTEAFF; cdr3_nt: TGTGCCAGCAGATTCGGGACAAGGGGGAACACTGAAGCTTTCTTT
j_call: TRBJ2-7; clone_size: -; d_call: TRBD2; v_call: TRBV29-1; cdr3_aa: CSVEGTGTISSYEQYF; cdr3_nt: TGCAGCGTTGAAGGGACCGGGACTATTAGCTCCTACGAGCAGTACTTC
j_call: TRBJ1-1; clone_size: many; d_call: -; v_call: TRBV6-2/TRBV6-3; cdr3_aa: CASKSLTGRNTEAFF; cdr3_nt: TGTGCCAGCAAGTCCCTCACGGGGCGGAACACTGAAGCTTTCTTT
j_call: TRBJ1-4; clone_size: many; d_call: TRBD1; v_call: TRBV27; cdr3_aa: CASSLTYRGANEKLFF; cdr3_nt: TGTGCCAGCAGTTTAACCTACAGGGGGGCTAATGAAAAACTGTTTTTT
j_call: TRBJ2-1; clone_size: -; d_call: -; v_call: TRBV5-6; cdr3_aa: CASSLSRGEQFF; cdr3_nt: TGTGCCAGCAGCCTGAGCAGAGGTGAGCAGTTCTTC